This T cell receptor (beta chain) comes out of a study of monozygotic twins with inflammatory bowel disease. Following a re-call of the 5' RACE reads, TCRdb has one entry per CDR3 protein and lacks DNA. The table for this sample gives some 200,000 distinct CDR3 sequences. The CDR3 has 14 residues. CDR1 DFQATT and CDR2 SNEGSKA come from the germline V gene (reference sequence). The specimen sequenced was blood. This chain links TRBV20-1 with TRBJ2-1; TCRdb proposes TRBD2, but this gene call is untestable without DNA. The origin of this receptor is a human donor with ulcerative colitis or Crohn's disease, or a healthy co-twin of an affected twin (not recorded which). The CDR3 sequence is CSARVPGLAGEQFF.